These 10 T cell receptor beta chains were all obtained from the same sample, sequenced in a study of control samples from healthy donors and cancer patients. Assay used: immunoSEQ multiplex PCR; TCRdb lists only in-frame clones, some missing. There are around 90,000 clones in the sample; approximately 86% occur only once, and approximately 19% lies in the top ten. The source material was blood. All receptors derive from a man younger than 40 in good health.

This clone was seen once. This chain joins TRBV10-3 and TRBJ2-1; 13 bases line up with TRBD2. Germline values: CDR1 ENHRY, CDR2 SYGVKD. V was pared by 6 bases and J by 7 bases, with 6 bases of the junction left unmatched. The CDR3 covers 15 residues. The chain's CDR3 is CAISPTSGGRNEQFF. The DNA of the CDR3 is TGTGCCATCAGCCCGACTAGCGGGGGGCGGAATGAGCAGTTCTTC.

The rearrangement joins TRBV5-1 to TRBJ2-5; D ambiguous. In germline, CDR1 is SGHRS, CDR2 YFSETQ. Trimming removed 0 bases from V and 2 bases from J, with 8 bases in between. The CDR3 is 14 amino acids. CDR3 nucleotides: TGCGCCAGCAGCTTGGAACTTACGCAAGAGACCCAGTACTTC. It encodes CASSLELTQETQYF.

This sequence joins TRBV6-1 and TRBJ2-3, with 7 nucleotides matching TRBD2. The J segment lost 3 bases and the V segment lost 3 bases, leaving 6 bases of the junction unmatched. Germline V gives CDR1 MNHNS, CDR2 SASEGT. CDR3 length: 15 residues. The CDR3, as DNA: TGTGCCAGCAGTGAGAGCGGGGTCCTGACAGATACGCAGTATTTT. It translates to CASSESGVLTDTQYF.

The chain recombines TRBV19 with TRBJ2-1, with TRBD1 identical over 7 bases. The CDR3 loop spans 16 amino acids. Germline V lookup: CDR1 LNHDA, CDR2 SQIVND (reference sequence). V shed 5 bases and J 4 bases; nucleotides not matched to a gene: 11. The CDR3 loop reads CASSVTGTEPYNEQFF. The CDR3 DNA reads TGTGCCAGTAGTGTTACCGGGACAGAGCCTTACAATGAGCAGTTCTTC.

This rearrangement joins TRBV19 to TRBJ1-2, with D maybe TRBD1 (6 bases). CDR3 length: 17 amino acids. V dropped 5 bases and J dropped 5 bases, with 24 bases sitting between them. Looked up from germline, CDR1 is LNHDA and CDR2 is SQIVND (reference sequence). The CDR3 region has the DNA TGTGCCAGTAGTCCACCAGGGGCGCATCTGGACGCATATGGCTACACCTTC. As protein: CASSPPGAHLDAYGYTF.

The V and J genes are TRBV10-3 and TRBJ2-7; 8 bases align to TRBD2. The J segment lost 4 bases and the V segment lost 8 bases, leaving 10 bases of the junction unmatched. Germline CDR1 reads ENHRY; CDR2 reads SYGVKD. The CDR3 length is 14 residues. CDR3 DNA: TGTGCCATCGATAACGGGGGGGCCTGGTACGAGCAGTACTTC. Its protein product is CAIDNGGAWYEQYF.

The chain uses TRBV5-1 and TRBJ1-1; D is perhaps TRBD1 (6 bases). Trimming pared 5 bases from V and 1 base from J, leaving 15 bases between. There are 15 residues in the CDR3. The germline V gene has CDR1 SGHRS and CDR2 YFSETQ. In DNA form, the CDR3 reads TGCGCCAGCAGTTCTAGGGGGATGTCGAACACTGAAGCTTTCTTT. Residues: CASSSRGMSNTEAFF.

This sequence joins TRBV5-1 and TRBJ1-6; D is undetermined. Germline values: CDR1 SGHRS, CDR2 YFSETQ. The CDR3 is 15 residues long. Deletions cut 2 bases from V and 2 bases from J, with 8 bases between. CDR3 DNA sequence: TGCGCCAGCAGCTTCGAGAGCCCCTATAATTCACCCCTCCACTTT. Amino acid sequence: CASSFESPYNSPLHF.

The chain is built from TRBV6-6 and TRBJ1-5; weak D call: TRBD1 (6 bases). Trimming shortened V by 8 bases and J by 4 bases, and 12 bases separated the two germline ends. The CDR3 length is 13 residues. Per germline, CDR1 MNHNY and CDR2 SVGAGI (reference sequence). This chain's CDR3 is CASVGTLNQPQHF. The DNA of the CDR3 is TGTGCCAGCGTCGGGACACTAAATCAGCCCCAGCATTTT.

The chain couples TRBV5-1 to TRBJ2-3; the D gene is possibly TRBD1 (5 bases). The CDR3 consists of 15 residues. Trimming left V 4 bases short and J 2 bases short, with 14 bases between. The germline V gene encodes CDR1 SGHRS and CDR2 YFSETQ. The CDR3 sequence: CASSPGQGFTDTQYF. In DNA form, the CDR3 reads TGCGCCAGCAGCCCTGGGCAGGGTTTCACAGATACGCAGTATTTT.